Given below is one TCR beta chain in context. Its antigen is not known. This record belongs to a study of T cell responses to AZD1222 COVID-19 vaccine. General study results and limits: Seropositivity was recorded at baseline in only 6 or 7 AZD1222 recipients. The study reported that nearly half of spike-specific TCRs target unmutated variant regions.

Assay: immunoSEQ multiplex PCR; the TCRdb copy retains only in-frame clones and omits some. The sample contains around 180,000 clones, roughly nine tenths of which appear only once. Germline CDR1 and CDR2: LGHDT and YNNKEL (reference sequence). The CDR3 consists of 16 residues. V was clipped by 3 bases and J by 8 bases, with 22 bases between them. The chain recombines TRBV3-1 (or the pseudogene TRBV3-2) with TRBJ1-2; perhaps TRBD1 as D (6 bases). Sequenced material: peripheral blood, taken on day 0 of AZD1222 vaccination. This sequence originates from an adult in good health. The CDR3 DNA follows: TGTGCCAGCAGCCACTTGGGGGGTCGGACAGCAGGAGGCTACACCTTC. This codes for CASSHLGGRTAGGYTF.